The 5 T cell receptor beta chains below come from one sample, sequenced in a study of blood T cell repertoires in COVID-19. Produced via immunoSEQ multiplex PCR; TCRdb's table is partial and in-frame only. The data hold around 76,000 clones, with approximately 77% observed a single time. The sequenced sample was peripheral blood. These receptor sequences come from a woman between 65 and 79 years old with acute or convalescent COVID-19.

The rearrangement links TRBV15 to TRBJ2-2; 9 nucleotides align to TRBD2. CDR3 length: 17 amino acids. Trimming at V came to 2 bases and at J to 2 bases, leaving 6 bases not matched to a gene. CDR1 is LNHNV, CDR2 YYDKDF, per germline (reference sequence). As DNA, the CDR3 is TGTGCCACCAGCAGATACTTAGCGGGAGCTAACACCGGGGAGCTGTTTTTT. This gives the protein CATSRYLAGANTGELFF.

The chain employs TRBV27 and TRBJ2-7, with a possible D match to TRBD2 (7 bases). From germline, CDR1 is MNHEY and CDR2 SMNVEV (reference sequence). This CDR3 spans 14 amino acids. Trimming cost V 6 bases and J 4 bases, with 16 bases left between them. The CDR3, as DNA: TGTGCCAGCAGACCCGGGGAGGGGGGGTACGAGCAGTACTTC. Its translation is CASRPGEGGYEQYF.

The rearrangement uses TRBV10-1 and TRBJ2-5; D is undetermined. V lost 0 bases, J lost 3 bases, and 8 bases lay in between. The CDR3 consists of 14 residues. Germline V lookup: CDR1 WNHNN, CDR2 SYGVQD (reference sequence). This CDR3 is CASSESGSKETQYF. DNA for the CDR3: TGCGCCAGCAGTGAGTCGGGCAGCAAAGAGACCCAGTACTTC.

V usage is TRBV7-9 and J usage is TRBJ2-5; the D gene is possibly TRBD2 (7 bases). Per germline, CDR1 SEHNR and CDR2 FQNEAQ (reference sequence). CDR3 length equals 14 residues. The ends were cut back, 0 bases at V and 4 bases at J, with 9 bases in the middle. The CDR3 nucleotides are TGTGCCAGCAGCTTAGCGGGGGGGGCAGAGACCCAGTACTTC. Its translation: CASSLAGGAETQYF.

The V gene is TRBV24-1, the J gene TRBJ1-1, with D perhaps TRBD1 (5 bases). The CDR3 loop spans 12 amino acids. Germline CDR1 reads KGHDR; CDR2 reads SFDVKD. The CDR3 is CAVTSGFTEAFF. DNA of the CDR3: TGTGCGGTAACTTCAGGGTTCACTGAAGCTTTCTTT.